These 20 T cell receptor beta chains originate from one sample sequenced in a study of T cells in severe cutaneous drug reactions. TCR subtype-specific primers in iRepertoire multiplex PCR prepared libraries for bulk and single-cell sequencing. No DNA is given; TCRdb re-called the multiplex PCR reads and lists each CDR3 protein once. The sample's table shows approximately 9,500 distinct CDR3 sequences. Carbamazepine had induced Stevens-Johnson syndrome or toxic epidermal necrolysis in the sequenced donors. Input material: cells from a skin blister. These receptors all come from a human donor with Stevens-Johnson syndrome, a severe cutaneous drug reaction.

The chain carries TRBV20-1 and TRBJ2-7; TCRdb's D gene call, TRBD2, goes unchecked for lack of DNA. Germline V gene data show CDR1 as DFQATT and CDR2 as SNEGSKA (reference sequence). CDR3 length: 12 residues. The CDR3 loop reads CSASGRNYEQYF.

The chain employs TRBV29-1 and TRBJ1-1; TCRdb selects TRBD1, and the lack of DNA leaves this call unchecked. Germline V gives CDR1 SQVTM, CDR2 ANQGSEA. The CDR3 contains 14 residues. The CDR3 here is CSVGRTGSRTEAFF. Combining the CDR3 with reference TRBV29-1 and TRBJ1-1 gives the whole variable domain SAVISQKPSRDICQRGTSLTIQCQVDSQVTMMFWYRQQPGQSLTLIATANQGSEATYESGFVIDKFPISRPNLTFSTLTVSNMSPEDSSIYLCSVGRTGSRTEAFFGQGTRLTVV.

The J gene is TRBJ2-1, the V gene TRBV20-1. Germline loops: CDR1 DFQATT, CDR2 SNEGSKA (reference sequence). The CDR3 is 15 amino acids. CDR3: CSASPSLAGYNEQFF.

The chain employs TRBV20-1 and TRBJ2-7; TCRdb designates TRBD2, a call that cannot be tested without DNA. Germline V gives CDR1 DFQATT, CDR2 SNEGSKA (reference sequence). The CDR3 covers 13 residues. CDR3 sequence reads: CSASGRADYEQYF.

The chain combines TRBV20-1 with TRBJ2-1; lacking DNA, the TRBD1 call made by TCRdb goes unchecked. Per germline, CDR1 DFQATT and CDR2 SNEGSKA (reference sequence). The CDR3 loop spans 15 amino acids. The CDR3 sequence: CSARDPGGDNNEQFF.

This chain connects TRBV29-1 to TRBJ1-2; without DNA, the TCRdb call of TRBD1 cannot be checked. This CDR3 region has 13 residues. The V gene's germline CDR1 is SQVTM and CDR2 ANQGSEA. This CDR3 is CSTGPGQGWGYTF.

The chain recombines TRBV9 with TRBJ2-1; TCRdb picks TRBD1, but there is no DNA to check that call. This CDR3 has 14 residues. Germline V gene lookup returns CDR1 SGDLS and CDR2 YYNGEE. This CDR3 is CASTKYSGSNEQFF.

The chain recombines TRBV12-3 or TRBV12-4 with TRBJ2-1; TCRdb proposes TRBD2, but this gene call is untestable without DNA. This CDR3 region has 13 residues. The CDR3 loop is CASRGLGVNEQFF.

The chain links TRBV20-1 to TRBJ2-3; the D call from TCRdb, TRBD1, cannot be confirmed without DNA. The CDR3 runs to 14 residues. CDR1 and CDR2 (germline): DFQATT, SNEGSKA (reference sequence). CDR3: CSAVGQAYTDTQYF.

The chain links TRBV20-1 to TRBJ1-1; the D gene TCRdb calls, TRBD1, cannot be checked with no DNA. The germline V gene has CDR1 DFQATT and CDR2 SNEGSKA (reference sequence). The length of the CDR3 is 13 residues. CDR3 sequence reads: CSARDRRGQGAFF.

The V gene is TRBV20-1, the J gene TRBJ2-5. This CDR3 contains 16 residues. CDR1 and CDR2 from the germline V gene are DFQATT and SNEGSKA (reference sequence). This CDR3 reads CSAHRQLKKAGETQYF.

V usage is TRBV6-1 and J usage is TRBJ1-4; TCRdb indicates TRBD1, and absent DNA this call remains unverified. This CDR3 comprises 15 residues. Germline V gene lookup returns CDR1 MNHNS and CDR2 SASEGT. CDR3 residues: CASSYYPGANEKLFF.

This chain links TRBV29-1 with TRBJ2-1; TCRdb reports TRBD2, a call that lacks DNA to check it against. Germline lookup yields CDR1 SQVTM and CDR2 ANQGSEA. The CDR3 has 15 residues. The CDR3 region is CSGEAGASSYNEQFF.

The CDR3 is CSASFPVVTLGRYEQYF. The V call is TRBV20-1, the J call TRBJ2-7; TCRdb outputs TRBD2, but without DNA this stays unchecked. This CDR3 contains 17 residues. Germline V lookup: CDR1 DFQATT, CDR2 SNEGSKA (reference sequence).

The chain employs TRBV29-1 and TRBJ1-3; there is no DNA to check the TCRdb D call of TRBD1. The CDR3 consists of 12 residues. From germline, CDR1 is SQVTM and CDR2 ANQGSEA. CDR3 amino acids: CSAQDSGNTIYF.

This chain uses TRBV20-1 with TRBJ1-1; TCRdb indicates TRBD1, and absent DNA this call remains unverified. CDR1 is DFQATT and CDR2 is SNEGSKA in the germline V gene (reference sequence). The CDR3 loop spans 15 amino acids. The CDR3 here is CSARSEQGLNTEAFF.

V usage is TRBV20-1 and J usage is TRBJ2-1; TCRdb lists TRBD2, though no DNA is available to test this call. CDR1 is DFQATT and CDR2 is SNEGSKA in the germline V gene (reference sequence). The CDR3 consists of 14 residues. The CDR3 is CSARTSGSMDEQFF.

V usage is TRBV29-1 and J usage is TRBJ1-2; TCRdb's D call of TRBD1 is untestable without DNA. The germline V gene has CDR1 SQVTM and CDR2 ANQGSEA. This CDR3 has 13 residues. CDR3 region: CSVEDRQGEGYTF.

This clonotype ranks as medium-sized in terms of frequency. CDR3 protein: CSAIRDPLGTEAFF. The V gene is TRBV20-1, the J gene TRBJ1-1; TCRdb selects TRBD1, and the lack of DNA leaves this call unchecked. The CDR3 sequence is 14 residues long. The germline V gene has CDR1 DFQATT and CDR2 SNEGSKA (reference sequence).

J is TRBJ2-3 and V is TRBV29-1; TCRdb returns TRBD1, unconfirmable since there is no DNA. The CDR3 sequence is 14 residues long. Germline V gene sequence: CDR1 SQVTM, CDR2 ANQGSEA. The CDR3 here is CSLLGTGLADTQYF.